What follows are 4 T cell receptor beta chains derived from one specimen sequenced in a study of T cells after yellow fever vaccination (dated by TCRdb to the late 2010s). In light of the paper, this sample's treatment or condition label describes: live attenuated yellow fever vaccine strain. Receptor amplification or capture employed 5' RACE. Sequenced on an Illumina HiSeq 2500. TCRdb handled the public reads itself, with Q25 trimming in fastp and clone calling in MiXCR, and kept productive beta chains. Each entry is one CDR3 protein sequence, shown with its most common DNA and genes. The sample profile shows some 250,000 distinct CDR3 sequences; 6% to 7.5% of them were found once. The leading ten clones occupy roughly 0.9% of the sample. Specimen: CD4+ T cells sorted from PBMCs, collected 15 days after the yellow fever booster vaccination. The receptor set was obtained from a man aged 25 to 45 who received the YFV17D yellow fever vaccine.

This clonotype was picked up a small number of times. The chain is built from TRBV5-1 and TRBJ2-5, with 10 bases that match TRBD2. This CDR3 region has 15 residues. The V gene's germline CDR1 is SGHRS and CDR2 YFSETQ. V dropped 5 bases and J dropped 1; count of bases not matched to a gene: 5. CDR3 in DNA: TGCGCCAGCAGATGGACTAGCGGAAGCCAAGAGACCCAGTACTTC. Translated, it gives CASRWTSGSQETQYF.

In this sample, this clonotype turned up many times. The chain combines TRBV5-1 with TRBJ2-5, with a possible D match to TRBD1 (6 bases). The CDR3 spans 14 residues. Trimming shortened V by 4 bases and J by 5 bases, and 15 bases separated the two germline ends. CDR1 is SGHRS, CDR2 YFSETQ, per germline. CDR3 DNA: TGCGCCAGCAGCATACAGGGTTACAAGGAGACCCAGTACTTC. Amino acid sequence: CASSIQGYKETQYF.

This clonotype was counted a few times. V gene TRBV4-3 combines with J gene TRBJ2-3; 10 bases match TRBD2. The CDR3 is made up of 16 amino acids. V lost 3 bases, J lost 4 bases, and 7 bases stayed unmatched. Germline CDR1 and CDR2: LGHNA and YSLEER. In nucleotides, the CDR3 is TGCGCCAGCAGCCACCTAGCGGGAGAAAGGGCAGATACGCAGTATTTT. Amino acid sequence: CASSHLAGERADTQYF.

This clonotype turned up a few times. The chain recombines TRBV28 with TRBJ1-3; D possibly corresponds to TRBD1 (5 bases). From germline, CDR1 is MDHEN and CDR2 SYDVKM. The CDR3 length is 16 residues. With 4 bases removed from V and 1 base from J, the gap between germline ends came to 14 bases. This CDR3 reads CASSSSGPISGNTIYF. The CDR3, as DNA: TGTGCCAGCAGTTCCTCGGGACCTATTTCTGGAAACACCATATATTTT. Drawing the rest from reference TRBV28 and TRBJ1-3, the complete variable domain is DVKVTQSSRYLVKRTGEKVFLECVQDMDHENMFWYRQDPGLGLRLIYFSYDVKMKEKGDIPEGYSVSREKKERFSLILESASTNQTSMYLCASSSSGPISGNTIYFGEGSWLTVV.